The rows below give T cell receptor beta chains drawn from one sample of a study of regulatory T cells in long-lasting Graves disease. TCRdb redid the calling of the multiplex PCR reads with MiXCR, one entry per CDR3 protein. The repertoire holds 510,000 or so distinct CDR3 sequences, with around 12% as singletons. These same data were also listed under a study on T cells in Graves' hyperthyroidism and ophthalmopathy.

The sample here was peripheral blood mononuclear cells (PBMCs), taken at new diagnosis, from a patient treated with antithyroid drugs. The receptors shown here come from a woman in her twenties or thirties with Graves disease. Both conserved end residues are part of each CDR3.

TRBJ1-4,TRBV5-1,CASSLSGSTNEKLFF
TRBJ1-5,TRBV30,CAWSIDRAQPQHF
TRBJ2-1,TRBV18,CASSGGAEKTRTQFF
TRBJ2-1,TRBV20-1,CSPRARDNEQFF
TRBJ2-1,TRBV7-6,CASSPAIVGNEQFF
TRBJ1-6,TRBV6-1,CASSEVRSGNSPLHF
TRBJ1-1,TRBV11-2,CASSWKTGDTEAFF
TRBJ2-1,TRBV3-1,CASSLLVGAKDEQFF
TRBJ1-1,TRBV3-1,CASSLRQAKTEAFF
TRBJ2-7,TRBV27,CASSRGAFTYEQYF
TRBJ2-1,TRBV20-1,CSARDPKGRRDEQFF
TRBJ2-5,TRBV6-1,CASKPPWETQYF
TRBJ2-2,TRBV5-1,CASSAGLAAGELFF
TRBJ2-7,TRBV25-1,CASLGTSGRGEQYF
TRBJ2-3,TRBV6-4,CASRTSGPSDTQYF
TRBJ1-1,TRBV30,CAWSVFLTIRWGTEAFF
TRBJ2-7,TRBV29-1,CSVLGTGVYEQYF
TRBJ2-7,TRBV6-2/TRBV6-3,CASSFVSGRAGEQYF
TRBJ2-1,TRBV7-2,CASSRAPLLAGKENEQFF
TRBJ2-5,TRBV28,CASRRPGETQYF
TRBJ2-3,TRBV20-1,CSASRAPTDTQYF
TRBJ2-1,TRBV7-6,CASSLGGGVPYNEQFF
TRBJ2-5,TRBV11-2,CASSPLVLETQYF
TRBJ1-4,TRBV6-5,CASSYSGTVDEKLFF
TRBJ2-7,TRBV15,CATSLGFYEQYF
TRBJ2-3,TRBV6-1,CASSERDGHHTQYF
TRBJ2-1,TRBV29-1,CSCRDSPNEQFF
TRBJ2-1,TRBV19,CASSIGGQGRDNEQFF
TRBJ1-1,TRBV10-3,CAIRVPMNTEAFF
TRBJ2-1,TRBV28,CASSFPPLTSGEYNEQFF
TRBJ1-2,TRBV13,CASSSEPRDRETYGYTF
TRBJ2-2,TRBV14,CASSRVTNTGELFF
TRBJ1-1,TRBV27,CASSAGHSSGNTEAFF
TRBJ2-7,TRBV28,CASSSGTAPYEQYF
TRBJ1-2,TRBV4-1,CASSQVIRGGYGYTF
TRBJ1-1,TRBV3-1,CASSQRDRGYNTEAFF
TRBJ2-3,TRBV9,CASSVGDSGTDTQYF
TRBJ2-7,TRBV6-1,CASSIGWEGYEQYF
TRBJ1-5,TRBV3-1,CASSPGHPSVPQHF
TRBJ2-3,TRBV29-1,CSVYVAGGVDTQYF
TRBJ2-3,TRBV10-3,CATRRQGPADTQYF
TRBJ2-1,TRBV24-1,CATSPPPQPSNYNEQFF
TRBJ2-7,TRBV11-2,CASSLNRYEQYF
TRBJ2-5,TRBV5-5,CASSPSWQGTQYF
TRBJ1-4,TRBV6-1,CASSAGQNNEKLFF
TRBJ2-7,TRBV5-1,CASSLKQAYEQYF
TRBJ2-4,TRBV28,CASSLPSTELAKNIQYF
TRBJ1-5,TRBV5-5,CASSLDITLWGGQPQHF
TRBJ2-7,TRBV20-1,CSASTQPYYEQYF
TRBJ2-1,TRBV6-1,CASRPGIVLGQFF
TRBJ2-1,TRBV20-1,CSAVASGPKNEQFF
TRBJ2-7,TRBV10-3,CATTLGDRAYEQYF
TRBJ2-7,TRBV2,CASRGLANSYEQYF
TRBJ2-7,TRBV7-7,CASSLGARGHEQYF
TRBJ1-1,TRBV2,CASSERADTEAFF
TRBJ1-2,TRBV20-1,CSARDRTSYGYTF
TRBJ1-1,TRBV28,CASSFYPRGGTEAFF
TRBJ2-1,TRBV9,CASSVDGGYNEQFF
TRBJ2-1,TRBV19,CASSTSTGVGEQFF
TRBJ2-1,TRBV3-1,CASSRRGNNEQFF